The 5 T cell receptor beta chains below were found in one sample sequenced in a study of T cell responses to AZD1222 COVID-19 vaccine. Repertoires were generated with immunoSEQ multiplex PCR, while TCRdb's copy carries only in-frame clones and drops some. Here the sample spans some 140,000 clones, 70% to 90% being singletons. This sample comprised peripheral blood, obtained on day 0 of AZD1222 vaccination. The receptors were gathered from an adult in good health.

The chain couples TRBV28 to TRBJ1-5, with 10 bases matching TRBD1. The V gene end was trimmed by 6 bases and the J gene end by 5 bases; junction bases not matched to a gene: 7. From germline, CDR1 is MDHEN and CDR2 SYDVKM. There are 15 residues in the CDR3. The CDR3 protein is CASRRDRGRDQPQHF. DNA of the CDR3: TGTGCCAGCAGGCGGGACAGGGGACGGGATCAGCCCCAGCATTTT.

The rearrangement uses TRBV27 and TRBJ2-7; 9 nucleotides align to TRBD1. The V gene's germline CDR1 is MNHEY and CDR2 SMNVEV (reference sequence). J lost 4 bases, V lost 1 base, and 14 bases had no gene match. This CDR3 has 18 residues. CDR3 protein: CASSLYSPGTGKRYEQYF. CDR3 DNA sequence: TGTGCCAGCAGTTTATATTCCCCAGGGACAGGGAAAAGATACGAGCAGTACTTC.

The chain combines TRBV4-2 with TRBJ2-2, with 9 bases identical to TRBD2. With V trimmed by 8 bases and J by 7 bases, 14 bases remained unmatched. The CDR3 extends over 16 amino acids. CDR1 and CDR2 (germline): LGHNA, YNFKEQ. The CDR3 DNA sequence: TGTGCCAGCCGAGCCTGGGGGCGGGAGGGCGTCGGGGAGCTGTTTTTT. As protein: CASRAWGREGVGELFF.

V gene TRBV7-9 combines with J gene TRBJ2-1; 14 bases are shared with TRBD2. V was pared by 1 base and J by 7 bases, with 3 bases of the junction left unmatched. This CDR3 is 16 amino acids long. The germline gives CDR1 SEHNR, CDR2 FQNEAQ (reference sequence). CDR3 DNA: TGTGCCAGCAGCTTAGGGGGACTAGCGGGAGAAAATGAGCAGTTCTTC. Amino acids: CASSLGGLAGENEQFF.

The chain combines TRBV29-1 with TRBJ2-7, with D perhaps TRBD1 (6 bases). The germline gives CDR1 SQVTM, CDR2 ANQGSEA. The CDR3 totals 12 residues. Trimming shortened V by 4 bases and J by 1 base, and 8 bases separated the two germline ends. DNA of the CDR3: TGCAGCGTTGTCAGGGGTTCCTACGAGCAGTACTTC. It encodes CSVVRGSYEQYF.